The 8 T cell receptor beta chains below come from one sample, sequenced in a study of human T cells and chemical hapten exposure. Time point meaning: patch test 1, 2 weeks after DPC sensitization. Described treatment: therapeutic diphenylcyclopropenone sensitization with weekly scalp DPC. TCRdb independently ran MiXCR on the RACE reads; one entry per CDR3 protein. The data hold more than 65,000 distinct CDR3 sequences, with 25% to 40% observed a single time. The sample here was whole blood, taken in connection with sensitization to the hapten diphenylcyclopropenone (DPC). These receptors originate from a man aged 35 to 55 with alopecia areata. Some clones in this sample may be carry-over from other donors' samples.

This chain links TRBV28 with TRBJ2-7, with 8 bases matching TRBD2. V lost 1 base, J lost 5 bases, and 7 bases stayed unmatched. The CDR3 extends over 15 amino acids. Looked up from germline, CDR1 is MDHEN and CDR2 is SYDVKM. CDR3 protein: CASSLLAGLEDEQYF. The DNA for the CDR3 is TGTGCCAGCAGTTTATTAGCGGGATTGGAAGACGAGCAGTACTTC.

CDR3 bases: TGCGCCAGCAGCCCACAAGCAGGGCTGAACACTGAAGCTTTCTTT. This sequence encodes CASSPQAGLNTEAFF. The rearrangement uses TRBV4-1 and TRBJ1-1, with D possibly being TRBD1 (5 bases). V lost 4 bases, J lost 0 bases, and 12 bases lay in between. The germline CDR1 and CDR2 sequences are MGHRA and YSYEKL. The CDR3 is made up of 15 amino acids.

The chain joins TRBV5-1 to TRBJ2-3; D remains unclear. The CDR3 runs 15 residues. V gave up 4 bases and J gave up 2 bases, with 14 bases separating them. CDR1 and CDR2 from the germline V gene are SGHRS and YFSETQ. The CDR3 coding sequence is TGCGCCAGCAGCGCCGCAGGAGTACCCACAGATACGCAGTATTTT. Protein product: CASSAAGVPTDTQYF.

The rearrangement joins TRBV6-6 to TRBJ2-5, with D perhaps matching TRBD2 (7 bases). CDR3 length equals 16 residues. With 3 bases removed from V and 2 bases from J, the gap between germline ends came to 16 bases. Germline V gives CDR1 MNHNY, CDR2 SVGAGI (reference sequence). The CDR3 loop reads CASSYRGGAGQETQYF. The CDR3 DNA follows: TGTGCCAGCAGTTATCGTGGGGGGGCGGGGCAAGAGACCCAGTACTTC.

This clonotype was detected a few times. The rearrangement uses TRBV10-2 and TRBJ1-5; 8 bases line up with TRBD1. The trim removed 3 bases at V and 2 bases at J, leaving 6 bases unmatched. The CDR3 runs to 16 residues. Germline loops: CDR1 WSHSY, CDR2 SAAADI. The CDR3 nucleotides read TGCGCCAGCAGTGATTGGGCAGGGGGCCGCAATCAGCCCCAGCATTTT. Translated, it gives CASSDWAGGRNQPQHF.

This chain connects TRBV7-9 to TRBJ2-1; D is possibly TRBD2 (7 bases). The germline V gene encodes CDR1 SEHNR and CDR2 FQNEAQ (reference sequence). Between the trimmed V and J ends, which lost 5 bases and 6 bases, there was a span of 17 bases. The length of the CDR3 is 15 residues. CDR3 region: CASSRSGGLFNEQFF. DNA of the CDR3: TGTGCCAGCAGCCGGTCCGGGGGGCTGTTCAATGAGCAGTTCTTC.

In this sample, this clonotype turned up once. This chain joins TRBV4-1 and TRBJ2-1; 8 bases fit TRBD2. The CDR3 runs to 16 residues. Trimming at V came to 0 bases and at J to 4 bases, leaving 5 bases not matched to a gene. Germline assignment: CDR1 MGHRA and CDR2 YSYEKL. The CDR3 DNA is TGCGCCAGCAGCCAAGATGGGTCTAGCGGGTACAATGAGCAGTTCTTC. Protein: CASSQDGSSGYNEQFF.

This chain links TRBV12-3 or TRBV12-4 with TRBJ2-7; 12 bases fit TRBD1. The CDR3 loop spans 17 amino acids. V gave up 6 bases and J gave up 4 bases; unmatched junction bases: 13. This chain's CDR3 is CASSRPGTGGRVYEQYF. For the CDR3, the DNA is TGTGCCAGCAGCCGTCCGGGGACAGGGGGCCGGGTGTACGAGCAGTACTTC.